Listed below are T cell receptor beta chains from one sample, sequenced in a study of T cell responses to AZD1222 COVID-19 vaccine. Clones were read by immunoSEQ multiplex PCR, and TCRdb kept only the in-frame ones, dropping some. The repertoire has about 140,000 clones, 80% to 95% of them found once; the top ten carry about 5%. The specimen was peripheral blood, collected on day 0 of AZD1222 vaccination. The receptors derive from an adult in good health. CDR3s include the opening cysteine and the closing phenylalanine or tryptophan. The D gene is left open where the match is weak. Size values are once, few and many counts, or a class for expanded clones, and some rows have none.

V	size	J	D	DNA	CDR3
TRBV29-1	NA	TRBJ2-6	NA	TGCAGCGTTGAAGGTACAGAACACTCTGGGGCCAACGTCCTGACTTTC	CSVEGTEHSGANVLTF
TRBV10-2	NA	TRBJ1-4	NA	TGCGCCAGCAGTGAGTCGACCAGGGTCTTTGAAAAACTGTTTTTT	CASSESTRVFEKLFF
TRBV10-3	NA	TRBJ2-2	NA	TGTGCCATCAGTGAGGCCGATTTGAGGGAAGCCGGGGAGCTGTTTTTT	CAISEADLREAGELFF
TRBV7-9	NA	TRBJ1-3	NA	TGTGCCAGCAGCTTGGGTTGGCCAAGCTCTGGAAACACCATATATTTT	CASSLGWPSSGNTIYF
TRBV19	NA	TRBJ1-2	TRBD1	TGTGCCAGTAGTGTACGGGTCAGGGACAGGGGATCGCAGGGCTACACCTTC	CASSVRVRDRGSQGYTF
TRBV7-9	NA	TRBJ1-5	NA	TGTGCCAGCAGCTCAACTGAGCGAAGCAATCAGCCCCAGCATTTT	CASSSTERSNQPQHF
TRBV21-1	few	TRBJ1-4	NA	TGTGCCAGCGACTCAATGAACCAGGGGGCGGGGAATGAAAAACTGTTTTTT	CASDSMNQGAGNEKLFF
TRBV11-2	NA	TRBJ2-2	TRBD2	TGTGCCAGCAGCTTCAACCGACTAGCGGGAGGCTCCACCGGGGAGCTGTTTTTT	CASSFNRLAGGSTGELFF
TRBV2	NA	TRBJ2-5	TRBD1	TGTGCCAGCAGTGAAGAAGGACAGGGCAGGGAAGAGACCCAGTACTTC	CASSEEGQGREETQYF
TRBV7-9	NA	TRBJ2-7	TRBD2	TGTGCCAGCAGCTTAGTAGGTAGCGGGGGGTACGAGCAGTACTTC	CASSLVGSGGYEQYF
TRBV24-1	NA	TRBJ2-5	TRBD1	TGTGCCACCAGTGACCGGGACAGAAAAGAGACCCAGTACTTC	CATSDRDRKETQYF
TRBV4-2	NA	TRBJ2-1	NA	TGTGCCAGCAGCCCTCTCGGACTATCAACCTACAATGAGCAGTTCTTC	CASSPLGLSTYNEQFF
TRBV12-5	NA	TRBJ1-1	TRBD1	TGTGCTAGTGGTTCTCCCTCAGGGGGAAACACTGAAGCTTTCTTT	CASGSPSGGNTEAFF
TRBV6-4	NA	TRBJ1-2	TRBD1	TGTGCCAGCAGTGACTCCACAGGGGGCTTCGGCTACACCTTC	CASSDSTGGFGYTF
TRBV5-1	NA	TRBJ1-4	NA	TGCGCCAGCAGCTTTTTCGATATCGGAGGAGACGAAAAACTGTTTTTT	CASSFFDIGGDEKLFF
TRBV20-1	NA	TRBJ2-1	TRBD2	TGCAGTGCTAGTTTCCAGACTAGCGGATTCTACAATGAGCAGTTCTTC	CSASFQTSGFYNEQFF
TRBV12-3/TRBV12-4	NA	TRBJ1-2	TRBD1	TGTGCCAGCAGTTTGGGACAGACCTATGGCTACACCTTC	CASSLGQTYGYTF
TRBV4-1	NA	TRBJ1-2	NA	TGCGCCAGCAGCAGCCGCTATGGCTACACCTTC	CASSSRYGYTF
TRBV5-1	NA	TRBJ1-6	NA	TGCGCCAGCAGCTTAGGAAGCTCCTATAATTCACCCCTCCACTTT	CASSLGSSYNSPLHF
TRBV28	NA	TRBJ1-3	NA	TGTGCCAGCAGTTCGACAGGATACCTCTCTGGAAACACCATATATTTT	CASSSTGYLSGNTIYF
TRBV2	NA	TRBJ2-7	TRBD2	TGTGCCAGCAGTGAATCGAGCGGGAGGCTCATGAGGGAGCAGTACTTC	CASSESSGRLMREQYF
TRBV28	NA	TRBJ2-2	TRBD1	TGTGCCAGCAGTTTAAGGGCCCGGGACAGGGGGCGCCCCGGGGAGCTGTTTTTT	CASSLRARDRGRPGELFF
TRBV19	NA	TRBJ2-3	TRBD1	TGTGCCAGTAGTTGGGGACAGGGTGCGGATACGCAGTATTTT	CASSWGQGADTQYF
TRBV3-1/TRBV3-2	once	TRBJ1-2	NA	TGTGCCAGCAGCCAAGATCCGGCACGGGGGGGCTTTGTCTATGGCTACACCTTC	CASSQDPARGGFVYGYTF
TRBV5-1	NA	TRBJ1-1	TRBD1	TGCGCCAGCAGTCTTACAGGGGGCACTGAAGCTTTCTTT	CASSLTGGTEAFF
TRBV19	NA	TRBJ1-5	NA	TGTGCCAGTGGCCAAGGGTGGAACAGCTATCAGCCCCAGCATTTT	CASGQGWNSYQPQHF
TRBV6-2/TRBV6-3	NA	TRBJ2-7	NA	TGTGCCAGCAGTGACCCCGGAAAGGGAAGCATTTACGAGCAGTACTTC	CASSDPGKGSIYEQYF
TRBV6-1	NA	TRBJ1-5	NA	TGTGCCAGCAGTGAAGCGCCGGGGGTTCAGCCCCAGCATTTT	CASSEAPGVQPQHF
TRBV6-2/TRBV6-3	NA	TRBJ2-1	TRBD2	TGTGCCAGCAGTAGCGGGGCCTCCTACAATGAGCAGTTCTTC	CASSSGASYNEQFF
TRBV29-1	NA	TRBJ1-2	NA	TGCAGCGTTCTAAAGAACCGTGACTATGGCTACACCTTC	CSVLKNRDYGYTF
TRBV4-1	NA	TRBJ2-1	TRBD2	TGCGCCAGCAGCCAAGATGGCGGGGGGAGCTCCTACAATGAGCAGTTCTTC	CASSQDGGGSSYNEQFF
TRBV6-5	NA	TRBJ2-3	NA	TGTGCCAGCAGTTACTCGCAGGGCAGGACGCAGTATTTT	CASSYSQGRTQYF
TRBV25-1	NA	TRBJ1-4	NA	TGTGCCAGCAGTGAATATTGGAAGGGTACGACTGAAAAACTGTTTTTT	CASSEYWKGTTEKLFF
TRBV19	NA	TRBJ2-1	TRBD2	TGTGCCAGTAGTATATTAGCGGGAGCTTCCTACAATGAGCAGTTCTTC	CASSILAGASYNEQFF
TRBV24-1	few	TRBJ1-1	TRBD1	TGTGCCACCAGTGACAACCGGGACAGTGCGTCTGAAGCTTTCTTT	CATSDNRDSASEAFF
TRBV7-6	NA	TRBJ1-4	NA	TGTGCCAGCAGCTTACAGTCCCAATCCGCGGGGGCAACTAATGAAAAACTGTTTTTT	CASSLQSQSAGATNEKLFF
TRBV7-9	NA	TRBJ2-2	TRBD1	TGTGCCAGCAGCCCGGACAGGGTGTGGAGGGAGCTGTTTTTT	CASSPDRVWRELFF
TRBV28	NA	TRBJ1-4	NA	TGTGCCAGCAGTTTGGTGACCGAAAAACTGTTTTTT	CASSLVTEKLFF
TRBV5-4	NA	TRBJ1-2	TRBD1	TGTGCCAGCAGCACACAGGGGACTAACTATGGCTACACCTTC	CASSTQGTNYGYTF
TRBV7-2	NA	TRBJ2-5	NA	TGTGCCAGCAGCTTAAGGTGGACGACGCGGCAGGGTCAAGAGACCCAGTACTTC	CASSLRWTTRQGQETQYF
TRBV2	NA	TRBJ2-7	NA	TGTGCCAGCAGTGAAGCGCTAGGGCAGTCCTACGAGCAGTACTTC	CASSEALGQSYEQYF
TRBV6-2/TRBV6-3	NA	TRBJ2-7	NA	TGTGCCAGCAGCAACGGGATTTACGAGCAGTACTTC	CASSNGIYEQYF
TRBV11-2	NA	TRBJ1-2	NA	TGTGCCAGCACCTTGGGCCCCTTTTCGCGTGGCTACACCTTC	CASTLGPFSRGYTF
TRBV6-1	few	TRBJ2-7	NA	TGTGCCAGCAGTGAAATAGTTCTGGACGAGCAGTACTTC	CASSEIVLDEQYF
TRBV4-1	NA	TRBJ2-7	NA	TGCGCCAGCAGCCAAGATCGAGTACCCTCCACCGAGCAGTACTTC	CASSQDRVPSTEQYF
TRBV10-3	NA	TRBJ2-2	NA	TGTGCCATCAGTGAGTCGTGGGGGTTCACCGGGGAGCTGTTTTTT	CAISESWGFTGELFF
TRBV3-1/TRBV3-2	NA	TRBJ2-5	NA	TGTGCCAGCAGCCAAGATGGTACTCGAATAATGAAGACCCAGTACTTC	CASSQDGTRIMKTQYF
TRBV29-1	once	TRBJ1-4	NA	TGCAGCGTTGCCTTTACTAATGAAAAACTGTTTTTT	CSVAFTNEKLFF
TRBV5-1	NA	TRBJ2-4	TRBD1	TGCGCCAGCAGCTTGGAGGGACAGAACATTCAGTACTTC	CASSLEGQNIQYF
TRBV4-1	NA	TRBJ2-3	TRBD2	TGCGCCAGCAGCCCCATAGCGGGAGGGGGAGCAGATACGCAGTATTTT	CASSPIAGGGADTQYF